The 26 T cell receptor beta chains listed next were all sequenced from one sample in a study of T cells after yellow fever vaccination. TCRdb itself ran the 5' RACE reads through MiXCR, one entry per CDR3 protein. The repertoire includes some 500,000 distinct CDR3 sequences, roughly 14% of them detected once, and roughly 13% sits in the top ten. The material sequenced was PBMCs, taken on the day of the yellow fever booster vaccination. The receptor set was obtained from a young man who received the YFV17D yellow fever vaccine.

This clonotype was recorded a few times. The V and J genes are TRBV7-2 and TRBJ2-6, with a tentative D call TRBD2 (5 bases). The CDR3 covers 14 residues. Germline V gene data show CDR1 as SGHTA and CDR2 as FQGNSA. V was shortened by 4 bases and J by 13 bases, with 17 bases between the two germline ends. In DNA form, the CDR3 reads TGTGCCAGCAGCTCCTCCGGGGTCGCCATTGTCCTGACTTTC. Amino acid sequence: CASSSSGVAIVLTF.

The chain links TRBV29-1 to TRBJ2-2; either TRBD1 or TRBD2 may fit D (5 bases each). V was clipped by 7 bases and J by 4 bases, with 19 bases between them. The length of the CDR3 is 15 residues. Germline CDR1 reads SQVTM; CDR2 reads ANQGSEA. The CDR3 loop is CSARLGVGSTGELFF. Written as DNA, the CDR3 is TGCAGCGCCCGGTTGGGGGTTGGTAGCACCGGGGAGCTGTTTTTT.

In this sample, this clonotype turned up a few times. The CDR3 sequence is CASSGGQGLTEAFF. The CDR3 DNA sequence: TGCGCCAGCAGCGGCGGACAGGGTCTCACTGAAGCTTTCTTT. The J gene is TRBJ1-1, the V gene TRBV5-1; 8 nucleotides align to TRBD1. V dropped 4 bases and J dropped 4; count of bases not matched to a gene: 6. CDR3 length: 14 amino acids. Germline V gene data show CDR1 as SGHRS and CDR2 as YFSETQ.

The rearrangement joins TRBV5-1 to TRBJ2-5; D is perhaps TRBD2 (5 bases). The germline gives CDR1 SGHRS, CDR2 YFSETQ. Deletions cut 0 bases from V and 5 bases from J, with 11 bases between. This CDR3 is 14 amino acids long. The CDR3 DNA is TGCGCCAGCAGCTTGGTCGGGGTTGATGAGACCCAGTACTTC. This translates into CASSLVGVDETQYF.

CDR3 DNA: TGTGCCAGCACCTCTAGCGGGAAGGCCCAAGAGACCCAGTACTTC. It yields the protein CASTSSGKAQETQYF. The chain carries TRBV12-3 or TRBV12-4 and TRBJ2-5; 9 bases line up with TRBD2. CDR3 length equals 15 residues. Trimming at V came to 7 bases and at J to 1 base, leaving 7 bases not matched to a gene.

The chain recombines TRBV11-2 with TRBJ2-1, with D tentatively TRBD2 (6 bases). There are 19 residues in the CDR3. V was shortened by 3 bases and J by 7 bases, with 28 bases between the two germline ends. CDR1 SGHAT and CDR2 FQNNGV come from the germline V gene. CDR3 sequence: CASSLSVLGLVTRANEQFF. CDR3 in DNA: TGTGCCAGCAGCTTGTCGGTTTTGGGTCTTGTGACTAGGGCTAATGAGCAGTTCTTC.

The chain carries TRBV11-2 and TRBJ2-6; the D gene is possibly TRBD1 (5 bases). The germline V and J ends were trimmed by 4 bases and 0 bases, with 25 bases remaining between them. There are 21 residues in the CDR3. The germline V gene has CDR1 SGHAT and CDR2 FQNNGV. CDR3 sequence (DNA): TGTGCCAGCAGCTATCGACCAGGGCAGAAAGTGCTTGACTCTGGGGCCAACGTCCTGACTTTC. It yields the protein CASSYRPGQKVLDSGANVLTF.

This clonotype showed up just a few times. The chain has TRBV12-3 or TRBV12-4 and TRBJ2-7; TRBD1 matches at 8 bases. The CDR3 is 13 amino acids. V shed 5 bases, J shed 4 bases, and the junction held 4 bases outside the gene matches. CDR3: CASSQGQVYEQYF. The CDR3 DNA reads as TGTGCCAGCAGTCAGGGACAGGTATACGAGCAGTACTTC.

This clonotype was counted a few times. The chain employs TRBV7-2 and TRBJ2-1; tentatively, D is TRBD2 (6 bases). The V end was cut by 3 bases, the J end by 10 bases, with 10 bases between. The CDR3 length is 12 residues. Germline assignment: CDR1 SGHTA and CDR2 FQGNSA. DNA of the CDR3: TGTGCCAGCAGCTTTCGGACTAACGAGCAGTTCTTC. The encoded protein is CASSFRTNEQFF.

This clonotype was seen a few times. This chain links TRBV5-1 with TRBJ2-7, with 8 bases matching TRBD1. V shed 3 bases, J shed 6 bases, and the junction held 2 bases outside the gene matches. From germline, CDR1 is SGHRS and CDR2 YFSETQ. This CDR3 is 12 amino acids long. DNA of the CDR3: TGCGCCAGCAGCTCTGGGACAGGCGAGCAGTACTTC. Protein product: CASSSGTGEQYF.

The gene calls are TRBV7-8 and TRBJ1-5; D is undetermined. Germline CDR1 SGHVS, CDR2 FQNEAQ. Trimming removed 4 bases at V and 4 bases at J, with 8 bases between. There are 13 residues in the CDR3. This CDR3 is CASSSGENQPQHF. DNA of the CDR3: TGTGCCAGCAGCTCTGGGGAGAATCAGCCCCAGCATTTT.

This chain joins TRBV5-8 and TRBJ2-1, with TRBD2 as a possible D gene (6 bases). V was pared by 2 bases and J by 9 bases, with 18 bases between. The length of the CDR3 is 15 residues. Germline V gene data show CDR1 as SGHTS and CDR2 as YDEGEE. CDR3 sequence (DNA): TGTGCCAGCAGCTTCCTTTCTAGGGACTTGGGTGAGCAGTTCTTC. It codes for CASSFLSRDLGEQFF.

The table lists this clonotype with a few counts. The chain couples TRBV20-1 to TRBJ2-4; the D gene is possibly TRBD2 (6 bases). CDR1 is DFQATT, CDR2 SNEGSKA, per germline (reference sequence). The CDR3 spans 16 residues. Trimming cost V 5 bases and J 0 bases, with 17 bases left between them. CDR3 bases: TGCAGTGCTGATAGCGGAGGGGAACTAGCCAAAAACATTCAGTACTTC. This translates into CSADSGGELAKNIQYF.

This clonotype was detected a few times. This chain connects TRBV9 to TRBJ1-1, with D unclear. The germline gives CDR1 SGDLS, CDR2 YYNGEE. The CDR3 length is 14 residues. The V end lost 3 bases, the J end lost 1 base, and 10 bases lay between the germline ends. The CDR3 reads CASSDLHQNTEAFF. The CDR3 DNA reads TGTGCCAGCAGCGACCTCCACCAGAACACTGAAGCTTTCTTT.

This clonotype was counted a few times. The V gene is TRBV20-1, the J gene TRBJ2-3; D assignment may be TRBD1 or TRBD2 (7 bases each). Germline V gives CDR1 DFQATT, CDR2 SNEGSKA (reference sequence). The CDR3 extends over 16 amino acids. V lost 3 bases, J lost 4 bases, and 20 bases lay in between. CDR3 nucleotide sequence: TGCAGTGCTAGTTTAGGGGGCGGGAGAGCCTCAGATACGCAGTATTTT. Amino acids: CSASLGGGRASDTQYF.

This clonotype showed up just a few times. J is TRBJ2-7 and V is TRBV27, with D perhaps TRBD2 (6 bases). CDR3 size: 15 residues. V lost 6 bases to trimming and J lost 5 bases, with 20 bases between them. CDR1 and CDR2 from the germline V gene are MNHEY and SMNVEV (reference sequence). In DNA form, the CDR3 reads TGTGCCAGCAGGGAGGAGGGGCACAACCTCCACGAGCAGTACTTC. Amino acid sequence: CASREEGHNLHEQYF.

This clonotype occurred a few times. V usage is TRBV12-3 or TRBV12-4 and J usage is TRBJ2-1, with a weak D call TRBD2 (5 bases). Trimming took 1 base from V and 10 from J, leaving 8 bases between them. The CDR3 contains 12 residues. As DNA, the CDR3 is TGTGCCAGCAGTTTAGGGGAGCAGGAGCAGTTCTTC. Protein product: CASSLGEQEQFF.

This chain links TRBV6-2 or TRBV6-3 with TRBJ2-2; D uncertain. The germline CDR1 and CDR2 sequences are MNHEY and SVGEGT. V dropped 4 bases and J dropped 4 bases, with 13 bases sitting between them. This CDR3 comprises 15 residues. The CDR3 loop reads CASSWTSLGTGELFF. The CDR3 region has the DNA TGTGCCAGCAGTTGGACCTCCCTGGGCACCGGGGAGCTGTTTTTT.

This clonotype was seen a few times. This rearrangement joins TRBV29-1 to TRBJ2-1, with 9 positions matching TRBD2. The ends lost 7 bases at V and 0 bases at J; junction bases unmatched: 13. The CDR3 runs to 17 residues. Germline lookup yields CDR1 SQVTM and CDR2 ANQGSEA. For the CDR3, the DNA is TGCAGCGCCGCCGGGGGCGTTAGCGGGAGCTCCTACAATGAGCAGTTCTTC. Translation gives CSAAGGVSGSSYNEQFF.

The chain joins TRBV7-8 to TRBJ1-5; maybe TRBD1 (6 bases). The CDR3 runs 15 residues. V lost 2 bases and J lost 3, with 11 bases in between. Per the germline V gene, CDR1 is SGHVS and CDR2 is FQNEAQ. This CDR3 is CASSLNGQTNQPQHF. CDR3 sequence (DNA): TGTGCCAGCAGCTTAAATGGACAGACCAATCAGCCCCAGCATTTT. Full variable domain (missing parts from reference TRBV7-8 and TRBJ1-5): GAGVSQSPRYKVAKRGQDVALRCDPISGHVSLFWYQQALGQGPEFLTYFQNEAQLDKSGLPSDRFFAERPEGSVSTLKIQRTQQEDSAVYLCASSLNGQTNQPQHFGDGTRLSIL.

The sample holds a few counts of this clonotype. The chain links TRBV12-3 or TRBV12-4 to TRBJ1-5; D not certain. The V end was cut by 6 bases, the J end by 4 bases, with 13 bases between. The CDR3 is 14 amino acids. As DNA, the CDR3 is TGTGCCAGCAGATTTCAACGGGGAAATCAGCCCCAGCATTTT. As protein: CASRFQRGNQPQHF.

The table lists this clonotype with a few counts. The CDR3 DNA sequence: TGTGCCAGCAACCTACCTGGGGGGTGGCAGTACTTC. It specifies CASNLPGGWQYF. The V call is TRBV2, the J call TRBJ2-7; D may be TRBD2 (6 bases). In germline, CDR1 is SNHLY, CDR2 FYNNEI. The CDR3 length is 12 residues. Trimming pared 7 bases from V and 9 bases from J, leaving 16 bases between.

This clonotype was found a few times. The V and J genes are TRBV27 and TRBJ2-3; the D call may be TRBD1 or TRBD2 (5 bases each). The germline CDR1 and CDR2 sequences are MNHEY and SMNVEV (reference sequence). The ends were cut back, 2 bases at V and 9 bases at J, with 15 bases in the middle. The CDR3 sequence is 14 residues long. The CDR3, as DNA: TGTGCCAGCAGTTTAGGGGGTCGCCATAGCACGCAGTATTTT. It encodes CASSLGGRHSTQYF.

The chain uses TRBV4-1 and TRBJ2-3, with a possible D match to TRBD2 (5 bases). The CDR3 covers 17 residues. Between the trimmed V and J ends, which lost 1 base and 5 bases, there was a span of 19 bases. Germline CDR1 reads MGHRA; CDR2 reads YSYEKL. CDR3 amino acids: CASSQVGSSRGIDTQYF. The CDR3 DNA sequence: TGCGCCAGCAGCCAAGTGGGTTCAAGTCGAGGGATAGATACGCAGTATTTT.

This clonotype occurred many times. The V call is TRBV5-1, the J call TRBJ2-7; 10 bases align to TRBD1. The CDR3 is 15 amino acids. Germline V gene lookup returns CDR1 SGHRS and CDR2 YFSETQ. V lost 4 bases, J lost 3 bases, and 7 bases stayed unmatched. CDR3 DNA: TGCGCCAGCAGCCGTGGGACAGGGGAGAACTACGAGCAGTACTTC. Translating it yields CASSRGTGENYEQYF.

The V and J genes are TRBV12-5 and TRBJ2-2; D is unclear. In germline, CDR1 is LGHNT, CDR2 FRNRAP. The CDR3 is made up of 11 amino acids. Trimming shortened V by 6 bases and J by 6 bases, and 5 bases separated the two germline ends. CDR3 in amino acids: CASGSPGELFF. The DNA of the CDR3 is TGTGCTAGTGGGAGTCCCGGGGAGCTGTTTTTT.